The 25 T cell receptor beta chains below were found in one sample sequenced in a study of cytomegalovirus exposure and HLA in healthy donors. Amplification used 60 Vbeta primers and 13 Jbeta primers. Only in-frame clones appear in the TCRdb table, and some are missing; sequencing was by immunoSEQ multiplex PCR. The profile shows 100,000 to 120,000 clones, 82% of them singletons. Sequenced: PBMCs. These TCRs come from a woman under 30 in good health and CMV-seronegative.

V and J are TRBV7-8 and TRBJ2-5; D is perhaps TRBD1 (6 bases). Between the trimmed V and J ends, which lost 5 bases and 4 bases, there was a span of 11 bases. Germline CDR1 reads SGHVS; CDR2 reads FQNEAQ. The CDR3 is 13 residues long. The CDR3 nucleotides are TGTGCCAGCAGCCCCGACAGGAGAGAGACCCAGTACTTC. Translation: CASSPDRRETQYF.

This chain links TRBV2 with TRBJ2-7; D remains ambiguous. The CDR3 spans 11 residues. The V and J ends lost 6 bases and 7 bases respectively, with 10 bases between them. Germline CDR1 and CDR2: SNHLY and FYNNEI. CDR3 in DNA: TGTGCCAGCAGCCGAGTAACTGAGCAGTACTTC. This encodes CASSRVTEQYF.

The chain uses TRBV7-2 and TRBJ1-3; tentatively, D is TRBD1 (5 bases). There are 16 residues in the CDR3. From germline, CDR1 is SGHTA and CDR2 FQGNSA. Trimming pared 5 bases from V and 0 bases from J, leaving 14 bases between. CDR3 region: CASSGKGRGSGNTIYF. The CDR3 DNA is TGTGCCAGCAGCGGAAAGGGGAGGGGCTCTGGAAACACCATATATTTT.

The chain recombines TRBV7-2 with TRBJ2-1; 9 bases align to TRBD1. V dropped 1 base and J dropped 8; count of bases not matched to a gene: 9. CDR1 and CDR2 from the germline V gene are SGHTA and FQGNSA. The CDR3 loop spans 16 amino acids. The CDR3 spells CASSLDATGGFDEQFF. As DNA, the CDR3 is TGTGCCAGCAGCTTAGACGCGACAGGGGGATTCGATGAGCAGTTCTTC.

The chain joins TRBV19 to TRBJ2-1, with 8 bases aligning to TRBD2. This CDR3 comprises 14 residues. The germline V gene has CDR1 LNHDA and CDR2 SQIVND (reference sequence). With V trimmed by 6 bases and J by 5 bases, 6 bases remained unmatched. The CDR3: CASRVAGTNNEQFF. The CDR3 nucleotides are TGTGCCAGTAGGGTAGCGGGGACGAACAATGAGCAGTTCTTC. Using reference TRBV19 and TRBJ2-1 for the parts outside the CDR3, the full variable domain is DGGITQSPKYLFRKEGQNVTLSCEQNLNHDAMYWYRQDPGQGLRLIYYSQIVNDFQKGDIAEGYSVSREKKESFPLTVTSAQKNPTAFYLCASRVAGTNNEQFFGPGTRLTVL.

This clone appeared once. The chain is built from TRBV5-4 and TRBJ2-2, with 7 bases aligning to TRBD2. The CDR3 runs to 17 residues. Trimming removed 0 bases from V and 6 bases from J; junction bases left unmatched: 11. CDR1 is SGHNT and CDR2 is YYREEE in the germline V gene (reference sequence). The chain's CDR3 is CASSLGSPGRGAGELFF. CDR3 DNA sequence: TGTGCCAGCAGCTTGGGGTCCCCGGGGAGGGGAGCCGGGGAGCTGTTTTTT.

V gene TRBV7-9 combines with J gene TRBJ2-5, with 10 bases fitting TRBD2. The J call is in doubt because the DNA end fits TRBJ2-7 better. The CDR3 loop spans 16 amino acids. Germline lookup yields CDR1 SEHNR and CDR2 FQNEAQ (reference sequence). This CDR3 is CASSLNLAGVAYEQYF. Written as DNA, the CDR3 is TGTGCCAGCAGCTTAAACCTAGCGGGAGTTGCCTACGAGCAGTACTTC.

This chain joins TRBV30 and TRBJ2-3, with 8 bases aligning to TRBD2. The CDR3 totals 14 residues. Germline V lookup: CDR1 GTSNPN, CDR2 SVGIG (reference sequence). After removal of 5 bases from V and 2 bases from J, the junction contained 6 bases not matched to a gene. The CDR3 sequence is CAWSTSGATDTQYF. Here the CDR3 DNA reads TGTGCCTGGTCTACTAGCGGTGCCACAGATACGCAGTATTTT. The full variable domain, its missing parts supplied by reference TRBV30 and TRBJ2-3, is SQTIHQWPATLVQPVGSPLSLECTVEGTSNPNLYWYRQAAGRGLQLLFYSVGIGQISSEVPQNLSASRPQDRQFILSSKKLLLSDSGFYLCAWSTSGATDTQYFGPGTRLTVL.

This clone was seen a handful of times. This chain uses TRBV7-9 with TRBJ1-2, with no clear D. V was shortened by 1 base and J by 2 bases, with 11 bases between the two germline ends. Per the germline V gene, CDR1 is SEHNR and CDR2 is FQNEAQ (reference sequence). The CDR3 length is 15 residues. The DNA of the CDR3 is TGTGCCAGCAGCTTAGAATTGGGCGGGAACTATGGCTACACCTTC. It codes for CASSLELGGNYGYTF.

The J gene is TRBJ1-1, the V gene TRBV5-1; TRBD1 is a possible D gene (6 bases). CDR1 SGHRS and CDR2 YFSETQ come from the germline V gene. The CDR3 totals 15 residues. The V end lost 4 bases, the J end lost 1 base, and 14 bases lay between the germline ends. CDR3 nucleotide sequence: TGCGCCAGCAGCCCTTTCCAGGGGCAGAACACTGAAGCTTTCTTT. Translated: CASSPFQGQNTEAFF.

This chain connects TRBV4-2 to TRBJ1-6; TRBD1 might be the D (6 bases). Trimming shortened V by 2 bases and J by 7 bases, and 15 bases separated the two germline ends. The CDR3 is 16 amino acids. Looked up from germline, CDR1 is LGHNA and CDR2 is YNFKEQ. The CDR3 nucleotides are TGTGCCAGCAGCCAAATAAACAGGGCTGGGAATTCACCCCTCCACTTT. The encoded protein is CASSQINRAGNSPLHF.

V is TRBV29-1 and J is TRBJ2-3; 7 bases line up with TRBD1. V lost 7 bases, J lost 2 bases, and 6 bases stayed unmatched. The CDR3 sequence is 13 residues long. The germline CDR1 and CDR2 sequences are SQVTM and ANQGSEA. In DNA, the CDR3 is TGCAGCGCCCGGGACAGATTCACAGATACGCAGTATTTT. The encoded protein is CSARDRFTDTQYF.

The gene calls are TRBV7-2 and TRBJ2-1; maybe TRBD2 (5 bases). CDR3 size: 14 residues. Looked up from germline, CDR1 is SGHTA and CDR2 is FQGNSA. The germline V and J ends were trimmed by 2 bases and 10 bases, with 15 bases remaining between them. CDR3 sequence (DNA): TGTGCCAGCAGCTTACAAGGCAGTAGAGGGGAGCAGTTCTTC. This codes for CASSLQGSRGEQFF.

The gene calls are TRBV11-3 and TRBJ2-7, with a possible D match to TRBD1 (6 bases). Germline CDR1 is SGHNT and CDR2 is YENEEA. There are 13 residues in the CDR3. The ends were cut back, 3 bases at V and 1 base at J, with 7 bases in the middle. CDR3 DNA: TGTGCCAGCAGCTTCAGGGGTTCCTACGAGCAGTACTTC. Translated, it gives CASSFRGSYEQYF.

The chain couples TRBV6-6 to TRBJ2-1; D gene unclear. V lost 2 bases to trimming and J lost 9 bases, with 5 bases between them. This CDR3 spans 11 amino acids. Germline loops: CDR1 MNHNY, CDR2 SVGAGI (reference sequence). CDR3 loop: CASSYGSEQFF. CDR3 in DNA: TGTGCCAGCAGTTACGGCAGTGAGCAGTTCTTC.

The gene calls are TRBV2 and TRBJ1-3; the D gene is possibly TRBD1 (5 bases). V was cut by 11 bases and J by 4 bases, with 18 bases left in between. The CDR3 sequence is 14 residues long. CDR1 and CDR2 (germline): SNHLY, FYNNEI. CDR3 nucleotides: TGTGCCGGCTCAGCGGGGGTTATAGGAAACACCATATATTTT. Residues: CAGSAGVIGNTIYF.

The chain couples TRBV29-1 to TRBJ1-1, with 7 nucleotides matching TRBD1. The J segment lost 3 bases and the V segment lost 4 bases, leaving 5 bases of the junction unmatched. Germline CDR1 SQVTM, CDR2 ANQGSEA. The CDR3 consists of 13 residues. As DNA, the CDR3 is TGCAGCGTTGTGAGACAGGGAGACACTGAAGCTTTCTTT. The encoded protein is CSVVRQGDTEAFF.

The chain recombines TRBV7-8 with TRBJ2-7, with 9 bases fitting TRBD2. V lost 4 bases and J lost 7; bases outside the gene matches: 20. CDR1 and CDR2 (germline): SGHVS, FQNEAQ. The CDR3 consists of 18 residues. In DNA form, the CDR3 reads TGTGCCAGCAGCTGGGCCCGGGGAGCGGGAGGCCCCGGGAGGGAGCAGTACTTC. Residues: CASSWARGAGGPGREQYF.

This chain connects TRBV18 to TRBJ2-7, with 9 bases identical to TRBD2. Losses at the gene ends were 4 bases for V and 3 bases for J; bases not matched to a gene: 1. The CDR3 extends over 13 amino acids. The germline gives CDR1 KGHSH, CDR2 LQKENI. CDR3 nucleotide sequence: TGTGCCAGCTCACTTAGCGGGAGCTACGAGCAGTACTTC. This codes for CASSLSGSYEQYF.

The V call is TRBV2, the J call TRBJ1-4; tentative D call: TRBD1 (5 bases). V lost 11 bases, J lost 5 bases, and 12 bases lay in between. The CDR3 is made up of 12 amino acids. Germline V lookup: CDR1 SNHLY, CDR2 FYNNEI. CDR3 residues: CALGGNNEKLFF. The CDR3 DNA reads as TGTGCCCTGGGGGGAAACAATGAAAAACTGTTTTTT.

The chain uses TRBV4-1 and TRBJ1-5; no clear D gene. In germline, CDR1 is MGHRA, CDR2 YSYEKL. The V and J ends lost 6 bases and 1 base respectively, with 10 bases between them. The CDR3 runs 14 residues. CDR3 region: CASRAGLSNQPQHF. CDR3 bases: TGCGCCAGCAGGGCGGGGTTGAGCAATCAGCCCCAGCATTTT.

This clone was observed a few times. The chain uses TRBV2 and TRBJ1-6; possible D gene TRBD1, 5 bases. Looked up from germline, CDR1 is SNHLY and CDR2 is FYNNEI. The CDR3 loop spans 15 amino acids. V dropped 4 bases and J dropped 1 base, with 8 bases sitting between them. The CDR3, as DNA: TGTGCCAGCAGTGTTAGGGGATCCTATAATTCACCCCTCCACTTT. Translating it yields CASSVRGSYNSPLHF.

The chain joins TRBV9 to TRBJ2-1; D is unclear. Trimming took off 0 bases at V and 10 bases at J, with 17 bases between the two ends. The CDR3 has 15 residues. Germline lookup yields CDR1 SGDLS and CDR2 YYNGEE. The CDR3 DNA follows: TGTGCCAGCAGCGTAGCTACAGTCGCCTCGAGCGAGCAGTTCTTC. This translates into CASSVATVASSEQFF.

The rearrangement links TRBV25-1 to TRBJ2-2, with 7 bases identical to TRBD1. Trimming cost V 5 bases and J 1 base; bases outside gene matches: 1. The CDR3 contains 14 residues. The germline V gene has CDR1 MGHDK and CDR2 SYGVNS. This CDR3 reads CASSRQGNTGELFF. The CDR3 bases are TGTGCCAGCAGTCGACAGGGGAACACCGGGGAGCTGTTTTTT.

The genes are TRBV2 and TRBJ2-1; 11 nucleotides agree with TRBD2. After removal of 8 bases from V and 4 bases from J, the junction contained 7 bases not matched to a gene. The CDR3 spans 15 residues. The germline CDR1 and CDR2 sequences are SNHLY and FYNNEI. Written as DNA, the CDR3 is TGTGCCAGCCTACCGGGACTAGCGGCTTACAATGAGCAGTTCTTC. Its translation: CASLPGLAAYNEQFF.